Included here is one TCR beta chain sequence, with context. Its antigen is currently unknown. The sample belongs to a study of shared clonotypes between healthy human individuals. Study summary: Three plates were used per donor for CD4 naive, three for CD4 memory, two for CD8 naive and one for CD8 memory.

The study's findings and limits: Naive subsets tended to show greater estimated richness than memory subsets.

The table came from immunoSEQ multiplex PCR; TCRdb's copy has only in-frame clones and leaves some out. The repertoire holds about 690,000 clones, with roughly 88% as singletons. This TCR derives from a man aged 18 to 30 in good health. Some clones in this sample may be carry-over from other donors' samples. The specimen was memory CD8+ T cells from PBMCs. Documented subset: CD45RO+ cells pooled with CCR7-negative TemRA cells.

CDR3 sequence: CASSFSPIRLYTGELFF. DNA of the CDR3: TGTGCCAGCAGTTTCTCCCCGATTAGACTTTACACCGGGGAGCTGTTTTTT. The rearrangement joins TRBV27 to TRBJ2-2, with D uncertain. Between the trimmed V and J ends, which lost 3 bases and 3 bases, there was a span of 17 bases. CDR1 and CDR2 (germline): MNHEY, SMNVEV (reference sequence). CDR3 size: 17 residues.